The 30 T cell receptor beta chains given below trace back to one sample, sequenced in a study of blood T cell repertoires in COVID-19. Method: immunoSEQ multiplex PCR; TCRdb's copy keeps in-frame clones and lacks some. The sample has 300,000 to 450,000 clones, 75% to 90% seen once; the top ten hold 1%. The sequencing input was PBMCs or T cells enriched from blood (not recorded which). The receptor source for this set is a man aged 18 to 29 who had recovered from COVID-19.

The chain carries TRBV25-1 and TRBJ1-3, with 8 bases aligning to TRBD1. Trimming took 8 bases from V and 7 from J; bases not matched to a gene: 4. This CDR3 is built from 12 residues. The germline V gene encodes CDR1 MGHDK and CDR2 SYGVNS. This CDR3 is CASSGQGNTIYF. The CDR3 DNA reads TGTGCCAGCTCCGGACAGGGCAACACCATATATTTT.

The chain links TRBV9 to TRBJ1-6; D remains unclear. The CDR3 sequence is 15 residues long. CDR1 is SGDLS, CDR2 YYNGEE, per germline. Trimming removed 0 bases at V and 10 bases at J, with 14 bases between. The CDR3 nucleotides are TGTGCCAGCAGCGTAGAAGCAGGACTCCACTCACCCCTCCACTTT. It translates to CASSVEAGLHSPLHF.

This chain links TRBV9 with TRBJ2-7; D may be TRBD1 (5 bases). Germline V gives CDR1 SGDLS, CDR2 YYNGEE. This CDR3 region has 15 residues. The V and J ends lost 1 base and 5 bases respectively, with 16 bases between them. The CDR3 region has the DNA TGTGCCAGCAGCGTATATGCAGGGCGAGATGACGAGCAGTACTTC. Translated, it gives CASSVYAGRDDEQYF.

V and J are TRBV7-2 and TRBJ2-1; 12 bases are shared with TRBD2. The CDR3 totals 15 residues. Trimming cost V 5 bases and J 8 bases; bases outside gene matches: 7. CDR1 and CDR2 from the germline V gene are SGHTA and FQGNSA. The CDR3 is CASSQRTSGKDEQFF. The CDR3 nucleotides read TGTGCCAGCAGCCAACGGACTAGCGGGAAGGATGAGCAGTTCTTC.

V gene TRBV4-1 combines with J gene TRBJ1-4; maybe TRBD1 (6 bases). This CDR3 has 14 amino acids. CDR1 is MGHRA, CDR2 YSYEKL, per germline. Trimming left V 4 bases short and J 8 bases short, with 14 bases between. This CDR3 reads CASSPRQEREKLFF. The CDR3 DNA sequence: TGCGCCAGCAGCCCGCGACAGGAGAGGGAAAAACTGTTTTTT.

V gene TRBV3-1 (or the pseudogene TRBV3-2) combines with J gene TRBJ2-1; 12 bases are shared with TRBD2. The V segment lost 1 base and the J segment 5 bases; nucleotides outside the gene matches: 3. From germline, CDR1 is LGHDT and CDR2 YNNKEL (reference sequence). The CDR3 runs to 16 residues. The CDR3, as DNA: TGTGCCAGCAGCCAAGGGAGACTAGCGGGAGACAATGAGCAGTTCTTC. It codes for CASSQGRLAGDNEQFF.

The rearrangement uses TRBV16 and TRBJ1-3, with D hard to call. The CDR3 covers 14 residues. The germline V gene has CDR1 KGHSY and CDR2 FQNENV. The ends were cut back, 2 bases at V and 7 bases at J, with 12 bases in the middle. CDR3: CASSQGKTWNTIYF. CDR3 DNA sequence: TGTGCCAGCAGCCAAGGAAAGACTTGGAACACCATATATTTT.

J is TRBJ2-7 and V is TRBV19; the match to TRBD1 covers 7 bases. V lost 1 base and J lost 4; bases outside the gene matches: 7. CDR3 length equals 15 residues. The germline V gene encodes CDR1 LNHDA and CDR2 SQIVND (reference sequence). The DNA of the CDR3 is TGTGCCAGTAGTATAGCCGGGACAGATTCATACGAGCAGTACTTC. It codes for CASSIAGTDSYEQYF.

The chain links TRBV7-3 to TRBJ2-1; TRBD2 matches 9 bases. The J segment lost 3 bases and the V segment lost 4 bases, leaving 4 bases of the junction unmatched. The germline V gene encodes CDR1 SGHTA and CDR2 FQGTGA. The CDR3 consists of 15 residues. The CDR3 nucleotides are TGTGCCAGCAGCTCCTTAGCGGGAGACTACAATGAGCAGTTCTTC. Translated: CASSSLAGDYNEQFF. Full variable domain (remainder filled in from reference TRBV7-3 and TRBJ2-1): GAGVSQTPSNKVTEKGKYVELRCDPISGHTALYWYRQSLGQGPEFLIYFQGTGAADDSGLPNDRFFAVRPEGSVSTLKIQRTERGDSAVYLCASSSLAGDYNEQFFGPGTRLTVL.

The J gene is TRBJ1-5, the V gene TRBV4-1; 9 bases align to TRBD1. CDR3 length: 16 residues. Germline CDR1 is MGHRA and CDR2 is YSYEKL. After removal of 4 bases from V and 1 base from J, the junction contained 5 bases not matched to a gene. The DNA of the CDR3 is TGCGCCAGCAGCCTAGCGGGACAGGGAAGCAATCAGCCCCAGCATTTT. This codes for CASSLAGQGSNQPQHF.

The rearrangement joins TRBV28 to TRBJ1-1; D ambiguous. Germline values: CDR1 MDHEN, CDR2 SYDVKM. The CDR3 has 11 amino acids. V gave up 7 bases and J gave up 7 bases, with 10 bases separating them. CDR3 in DNA: TGTGCCAGCATTGGAGTACGTGAAGCTTTCTTT. Translating gives CASIGVREAFF.

This clone was recorded only once. The chain employs TRBV7-8 and TRBJ1-6; D remains ambiguous. Trimming removed 1 base from V and 6 bases from J, with 13 bases in between. This CDR3 region has 16 residues. Germline CDR1 and CDR2: SGHVS and FQNEAQ. DNA for the CDR3: TGTGCCAGCAGCTTAGGGGTCAGGTTAAGTAATTCACCCCTCCACTTT. It specifies CASSLGVRLSNSPLHF.

V usage is TRBV7-3 and J usage is TRBJ2-5; TRBD2 matches 8 bases. The length of the CDR3 is 15 residues. CDR1 is SGHTA, CDR2 FQGTGA, per germline. With 5 bases clipped from V and 8 bases from J, the junction kept 13 bases outside the gene matches. This CDR3 is CASSASGGALGTQYF. For the CDR3, the DNA is TGTGCCAGCAGCGCGAGCGGGGGAGCTCTAGGAACCCAGTACTTC. The whole variable domain, filled in from reference TRBV7-3 and TRBJ2-5, reads GAGVSQTPSNKVTEKGKYVELRCDPISGHTALYWYRQSLGQGPEFLIYFQGTGAADDSGLPNDRFFAVRPEGSVSTLKIQRTERGDSAVYLCASSASGGALGTQYFGPGTRLLVL.

The chain is built from TRBV9 and TRBJ2-3; TRBD2 matches at 9 bases. Germline CDR1 and CDR2: SGDLS and YYNGEE. The CDR3 extends over 16 amino acids. The V gene end was trimmed by 4 bases and the J gene end by 7 bases; junction bases not matched to a gene: 13. The CDR3 DNA reads TGTGCCAGCAGCCGCCGAGGGGCTAGCGGGGAAAATACGCAGTATTTT. It is translated as CASSRRGASGENTQYF.

The CDR3 region has the DNA TGTGCCAGCAGCTTAGGGCCAAGAACCGAAGCTTTCTTT. This encodes CASSLGPRTEAFF. The V call is TRBV11-3, the J call TRBJ1-1, with unresolved D. Trimming pared 1 base from V and 8 bases from J, leaving 11 bases between. Germline CDR1 reads SGHNT; CDR2 reads YENEEA. This CDR3 has 13 amino acids.

The chain combines TRBV29-1 with TRBJ2-1; a weak D match, TRBD1 (6 bases). The CDR3 covers 14 residues. Germline V lookup: CDR1 SQVTM, CDR2 ANQGSEA. The germline V and J ends were trimmed by 2 bases and 10 bases, with 18 bases remaining between them. CDR3 loop: CSVEPGVGRAEQFF. The CDR3 coding sequence is TGCAGCGTTGAACCAGGGGTGGGGAGAGCCGAGCAGTTCTTC.

The chain couples TRBV10-3 to TRBJ1-2; 10 bases line up with TRBD1. Trimming removed 10 bases from V and 2 bases from J; junction bases left unmatched: 4. The CDR3 has 13 residues. Germline V gives CDR1 ENHRY, CDR2 SYGVKD. CDR3 nucleotide sequence: TGTGCCACCTGGACAGGGGGAAACTATGGCTACACCTTC. Its translation is CATWTGGNYGYTF.

J is TRBJ2-7 and V is TRBV18; 7 bases map to TRBD1. Germline CDR1 and CDR2: KGHSH and LQKENI. Germline trimming cut 6 bases from V and 3 bases from J; bases unmatched to any gene: 17. The CDR3 length is 17 residues. CDR3 sequence (DNA): TGTGCCAGCTCCCCCTTCCCTCCTTCGACAGGGCTCTACGAGCAGTACTTC. Translated: CASSPFPPSTGLYEQYF. The full variable domain, rest sourced from reference TRBV18 and TRBJ2-7, is NAGVMQNPRHLVRRRGQEARLRCSPMKGHSHVYWYRQLPEEGLKFMVYLQKENIIDESGMPKERFSAEFPKEGPSILRIQQVVRGDSAAYFCASSPFPPSTGLYEQYFGPGTRLTVT.

This chain joins TRBV27 and TRBJ2-7, with no clear D. The CDR3 length is 15 residues. V was trimmed by 4 bases and J by 0 bases, leaving 13 bases between them. The germline V gene encodes CDR1 MNHEY and CDR2 SMNVEV (reference sequence). The CDR3 loop reads CASSYSPRSSYEQYF. CDR3 DNA: TGTGCCAGCAGTTATAGCCCTAGGAGCTCCTACGAGCAGTACTTC.

The V and J genes are TRBV2 and TRBJ1-4, with a possible D match to TRBD1 (5 bases). Between the trimmed V and J ends, which lost 7 bases and 7 bases, there was a span of 16 bases. Germline V lookup: CDR1 SNHLY, CDR2 FYNNEI. The CDR3 runs 14 residues. The CDR3 region is CASTLRDGGEKLFF. The CDR3 DNA reads TGTGCCAGCACCCTGAGGGACGGGGGTGAAAAACTGTTTTTT.

This clone was detected once. The chain is built from TRBV9 and TRBJ1-2; 8 positions agree with TRBD1. The CDR3 is made up of 14 amino acids. Germline V lookup: CDR1 SGDLS, CDR2 YYNGEE. V was clipped by 4 bases and J by 4 bases; unmatched bases: 6. The CDR3 loop reads CASSPGTGLYGYTF. As DNA, the CDR3 is TGTGCCAGCAGCCCCGGGACAGGCCTCTATGGCTACACCTTC.

The genes are TRBV27 and TRBJ1-4, with D possibly being TRBD1 (6 bases). The length of the CDR3 is 14 residues. The germline V gene has CDR1 MNHEY and CDR2 SMNVEV (reference sequence). The V end was cut by 4 bases, the J end by 8 bases, with 14 bases between. The CDR3 here is CASSSYRVQEKLFF. In DNA form, the CDR3 reads TGTGCCAGCAGTTCATACAGGGTACAAGAAAAACTGTTTTTT.

CDR3 sequence reads: CASSPSTASSYGYTF. The CDR3, as DNA: TGTGCCAGCAGCCCCTCGACAGCCTCCTCCTATGGCTACACCTTC. The chain links TRBV7-3 to TRBJ1-2, with D maybe TRBD1 (5 bases). The CDR3 runs to 15 residues. Germline V lookup: CDR1 SGHTA, CDR2 FQGTGA. V was shortened by 5 bases and J by 4 bases, with 17 bases between the two germline ends.

This clone appeared a few times. The CDR3, as DNA: TGTGCCAGCTCACAACGACAGGAAGGCGAGCAGTACTTC. Its translation is CASSQRQEGEQYF. The V and J genes are TRBV18 and TRBJ2-7; a possible D gene is TRBD1 (6 bases). CDR1 and CDR2 (germline): KGHSH, LQKENI. CDR3 length: 13 amino acids. V lost 4 bases and J 6 bases, leaving 13 bases between the germline ends.

The rearrangement uses TRBV7-6 and TRBJ1-1; 9 bases are shared with TRBD1. In germline, CDR1 is SGHVS, CDR2 FNYEAQ. J lost 4 bases, V lost 5 bases, and 5 bases had no gene match. This CDR3 is built from 14 residues. Here the CDR3 reads CASSEQGAPTEAFF. CDR3 nucleotides: TGTGCCAGCAGCGAACAGGGGGCGCCCACTGAAGCTTTCTTT.

This chain connects TRBV4-2 to TRBJ1-2, with 7 bases lining up with TRBD1. There are 15 residues in the CDR3. The V segment lost 1 base and the J segment 2 bases; nucleotides outside the gene matches: 4. The germline V gene has CDR1 LGHNA and CDR2 YNFKEQ. The CDR3: CASSQAATGNYGYTF. CDR3 DNA sequence: TGTGCCAGCAGCCAAGCCGCGACAGGGAACTATGGCTACACCTTC.

The chain is built from TRBV28 and TRBJ2-7; 9 nucleotides align to TRBD1. Germline CDR1 MDHEN, CDR2 SYDVKM. Trimming took 5 bases from V and 12 from J; bases not matched to a gene: 20. This CDR3 region has 16 residues. CDR3 nucleotides: TGTGCCAGCAGTGGTGGCCTCCGGGACAGGGTATTTGTGAGGTACTTC. This gives the protein CASSGGLRDRVFVRYF.

V usage is TRBV5-4 and J usage is TRBJ1-2; possible D gene TRBD1, 5 bases. With 0 bases removed from V and 8 bases from J, the gap between germline ends came to 17 bases. Germline CDR1 and CDR2: SGHNT and YYREEE (reference sequence). There are 15 residues in the CDR3. This CDR3 reads CASSLDSTVPFGYTF. The CDR3 nucleotides read TGTGCCAGCAGCTTGGATTCGACAGTTCCATTCGGCTACACCTTC. Drawing the rest from reference TRBV5-4 and TRBJ1-2, the complete variable domain is ETGVTQSPTHLIKTRGQQVTLRCSSQSGHNTVSWYQQALGQGPQFIFQYYREEENGRGNFPPRFSGLQFPNYSSELNVNALELDDSALYLCASSLDSTVPFGYTFGSGTRLTVV.

J is TRBJ2-2 and V is TRBV4-3; 7 bases are shared with TRBD2. The CDR3 covers 16 residues. After removal of 4 bases from V and 5 bases from J, the junction contained 10 bases not matched to a gene. Germline CDR1 reads LGHNA; CDR2 reads YSLEER. CDR3 DNA: TGCGCCAGCAGCCCCTGGACGACTAGCCCGACCGGGGAGCTGTTTTTT. Translated, it gives CASSPWTTSPTGELFF.

V usage is TRBV4-3 and J usage is TRBJ1-5; no clear D gene. V was trimmed by 2 bases and J by 7 bases, leaving 24 bases between them. This CDR3 has 18 residues. Germline V lookup: CDR1 LGHNA, CDR2 YSLEER. The CDR3 here is CASSQLPPSTGGIQPQHF. The CDR3 DNA is TGCGCCAGCAGCCAACTGCCCCCTTCCACGGGAGGAATCCAGCCCCAGCATTTT.